This T cell receptor (beta chain) emerged from a study of blood T cell repertoires in COVID-19. Study details: PBMCs, B-cell-depleted T cells, or T cells provided the cDNA or gDNA that made up the material.

V was trimmed by 4 bases and J by 4 bases, leaving 17 bases between them. The CDR3 contains 16 residues. Germline values: CDR1 LNHDA, CDR2 SQIVND (reference sequence). As processed by the authors: For nucleated cells, counts were estimated from reference gene primer amplification. Produced via immunoSEQ multiplex PCR; TCRdb's table is partial and in-frame only. The V and J calls and clone size are taken from that table; D and trimming were inferred from the DNA. Among around 100,000 clones listed, just over 90% were seen once. This clonotype was sampled from a man aged 50-59 years with acute or convalescent COVID-19. The sample consisted of peripheral blood. The chain carries TRBV19 and TRBJ2-4, with a possible D match to TRBD2 (5 bases). CDR3 nucleotide sequence: TGTGCCAGTAGTACCCAGGTCGGCCAGCGGAAAAACATTCAGTACTTC. As protein: CASSTQVGQRKNIQYF.